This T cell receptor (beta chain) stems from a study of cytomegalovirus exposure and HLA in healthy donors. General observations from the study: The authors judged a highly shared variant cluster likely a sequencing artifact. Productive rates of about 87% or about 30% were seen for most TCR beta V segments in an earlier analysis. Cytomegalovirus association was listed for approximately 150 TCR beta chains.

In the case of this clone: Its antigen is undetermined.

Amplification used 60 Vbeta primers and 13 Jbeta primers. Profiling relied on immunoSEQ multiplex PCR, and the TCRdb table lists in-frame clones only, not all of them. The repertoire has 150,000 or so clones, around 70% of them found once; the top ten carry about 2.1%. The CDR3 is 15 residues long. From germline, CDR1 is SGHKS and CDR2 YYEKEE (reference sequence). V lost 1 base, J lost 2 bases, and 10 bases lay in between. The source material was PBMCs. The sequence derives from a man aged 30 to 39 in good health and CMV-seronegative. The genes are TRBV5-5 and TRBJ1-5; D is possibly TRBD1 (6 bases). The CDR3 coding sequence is TGTGCCAGCAGCTTGACAGGGAGGGGCAATCAGCCCCAGCATTTT. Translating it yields CASSLTGRGNQPQHF.